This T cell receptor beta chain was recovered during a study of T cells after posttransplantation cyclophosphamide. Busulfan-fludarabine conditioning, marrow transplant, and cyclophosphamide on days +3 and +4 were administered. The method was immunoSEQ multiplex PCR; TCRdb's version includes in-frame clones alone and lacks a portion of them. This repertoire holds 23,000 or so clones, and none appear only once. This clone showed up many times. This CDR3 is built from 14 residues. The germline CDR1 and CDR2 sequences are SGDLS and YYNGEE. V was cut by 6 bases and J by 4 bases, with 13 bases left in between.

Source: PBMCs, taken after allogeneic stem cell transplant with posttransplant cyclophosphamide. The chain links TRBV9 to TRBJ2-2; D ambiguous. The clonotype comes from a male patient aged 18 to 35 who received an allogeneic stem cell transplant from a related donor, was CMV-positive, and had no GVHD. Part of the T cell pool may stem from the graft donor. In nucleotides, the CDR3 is TGTGCCAGCACCCCATTCCCGGGCACCGGGGAGCTGTTTTTT. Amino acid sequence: CASTPFPGTGELFF. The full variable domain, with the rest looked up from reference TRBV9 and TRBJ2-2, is DSGVTQTPKHLITATGQRVTLRCSPRSGDLSVYWYQQSLDQGLQFLIQYYNGEERAKGNILERFSAQQFPDLHSELNLSSLELGDSALYFCASTPFPGTGELFFGEGSRLTVL.